This TCR beta chain was recovered during a study of Ad26.COV2.S vaccination and SARS-CoV-2 variants. Across the whole study: Ad26.COV2.S was injected intramuscularly once or twice, 56 days apart.

The repertoire was sequenced with immunoSEQ multiplex PCR; TCRdb's copy has only in-frame clones and lacks some. The sample carries 430,000 or so clones, 90% recorded once. The table lists this clone with a count of one. Treatment meaning: 15 to 20 received Ad26.COV2.S at low or high dose, single or two shots; 5 received placebo; per-sample allocation not given. Collection of the samples took place on day 63 after the first injection of vaccine or placebo. The donor was a Boston adult aged 18-55 years. The CDR3 is 15 residues long. Germline V CDR1 and CDR2: LGHNA, YSLEER. V dropped 0 bases and J dropped 5 bases, with 11 bases sitting between them.

The source is a person aged 18-60 years who received the Ad26.COV2.S COVID-19 vaccine or a placebo. This specimen consisted of peripheral blood, obtained in a trial of Ad26.COV2.S vaccine versus placebo. The chain recombines TRBV4-3 with TRBJ2-1, with D perhaps matching TRBD1 or TRBD2 (5 bases each). The CDR3 here is CASSQEGPINNEQFF. As DNA, the CDR3 is TGCGCCAGCAGCCAAGAGGGACCGATAAACAATGAGCAGTTCTTC.